The source of this T cell receptor (beta chain) is a study of sequential checkpoint blockade in melanoma. This clone was counted a few times. Distinct nucleotide sequences in the sample also encode this CDR3. Profiling relied on immunoSEQ multiplex PCR, and the TCRdb table lists in-frame clones only, not all of them. The sample includes around 9,100 clones, over 50% of them seen just once. Sample treatment: randomized to nivolumab then ipilimumab (arm A) or the reverse (arm B). Patients had received no earlier DNA-damaging chemotherapy. PBMC sorting kept live CD3+CD8+ cells without CD19 or CD56. The V and J ends lost 2 bases and 6 bases respectively, with 10 bases between them. The CDR3 covers 13 residues. Germline values: CDR1 SGHTA, CDR2 FQGNSA.

Sequenced here: CD8+ T cells sorted from blood (inferred from file names), sampled from a patient given nivolumab and ipilimumab in sequence. The clonotype comes from a human donor with melanoma. This chain joins TRBV7-2 and TRBJ1-1; a possible D gene is TRBD1 (5 bases). The CDR3 sequence is CASSLNSGPEAFF. The CDR3 region has the DNA TGTGCCAGCAGCTTAAATTCAGGGCCTGAAGCTTTCTTT.